The subject of this entry is one T cell receptor (beta chain). This specimen comes from a study of blood T cell repertoires in COVID-19. Study as a whole: From the United States, Italy and Spain came samples of acute and convalescent COVID-19.

TCRdb's copy holds only in-frame clones and misses some; the assay was immunoSEQ multiplex PCR. The data hold around 300,000 clones, with about nine tenths observed a single time. The CDR3 extends over 17 amino acids. Trimming took 4 bases from V and 4 from J, leaving 22 bases between them. Per the germline V gene, CDR1 is LGHNA and CDR2 is YSLEER. The V call is TRBV4-3, the J call TRBJ2-5; D possibly corresponds to TRBD2 (5 bases). The source of this sequence is a man aged 18 to 35 with active or convalescent COVID-19. The sequencing sample was made of peripheral blood. As DNA, the CDR3 is TGCGCCAGCAGCCGAGAACTAGTTTGGGGTCCCCGAGAGACCCAGTACTTC. This encodes CASSRELVWGPRETQYF.